This is a list of T cell receptor beta chains from one sample in a study of naive and memory T cell subsets. TCRdb passed the 5' RACE reads through MiXCR, listing each CDR3 protein once. The repertoire holds more than 55,000 distinct CDR3 sequences, with under 10% as singletons. Receptor source: a female donor in good health. Both conserved end residues are part of each CDR3. D genes are given only for firm matches. A row's size may be missing; if present it is once, few, many or a size class.

clone size: many
D gene: .
J gene: TRBJ1-4
V gene: TRBV6-5
CDR3 DNA: TGTGCCACCTCCCGGGGGTGGACTAATGAAAAACTGTTTTTT
CDR3 protein: CATSRGWTNEKLFF

clone size: .
D gene: TRBD1
J gene: TRBJ2-1
V gene: TRBV5-1
CDR3 DNA: TGCGCCAGCAGCCCTTTGCCGGGACAGGGTCCCCTCTCCTACAATGAGCAGTTCTTC
CDR3 protein: CASSPLPGQGPLSYNEQFF

clone size: few
D gene: .
J gene: TRBJ2-2
V gene: TRBV19
CDR3 DNA: TGTGCCAGTAGTAAAGGTCCTGAGGGCACCGGGGAGCTGTTTTTT
CDR3 protein: CASSKGPEGTGELFF

clone size: .
D gene: .
J gene: TRBJ2-7
V gene: TRBV10-3
CDR3 DNA: TGTGCCATCAGTGACCATACTTACGAGCAGTACTTC
CDR3 protein: CAISDHTYEQYF

clone size: many
D gene: .
J gene: TRBJ2-5
V gene: TRBV20-1
CDR3 DNA: TGCAGTGCTCCGGCCGGGGCCCAAGGGACCCAGTACTTC
CDR3 protein: CSAPAGAQGTQYF

clone size: many
D gene: .
J gene: TRBJ2-4
V gene: TRBV6-6
CDR3 DNA: TGTGCCAGCAGTTACCCACAAATCGACATTCAGTACTTC
CDR3 protein: CASSYPQIDIQYF

clone size: many
D gene: .
J gene: TRBJ1-6
V gene: TRBV2
CDR3 DNA: TGTGCCAGCAGTGACGAGGGACCCAATTCACCCCTCCACTTT
CDR3 protein: CASSDEGPNSPLHF

clone size: many
D gene: TRBD2
J gene: TRBJ2-3
V gene: TRBV7-6
CDR3 DNA: TGTGCCAGCAGCTTAGCGCTTTCGGGGGGTTACACAGATACGCAGTATTTT
CDR3 protein: CASSLALSGGYTDTQYF

clone size: few
D gene: .
J gene: TRBJ1-5
V gene: TRBV19
CDR3 DNA: TGTGCCAGTAGTATTACGGCAAGTCAGCCCCAGCATTTT
CDR3 protein: CASSITASQPQHF

clone size: .
D gene: .
J gene: TRBJ1-1
V gene: TRBV6-2/TRBV6-3
CDR3 DNA: TGTGCCAGCAGTTACGCGGACATCCCGAGAAAATTTTTT
CDR3 protein: CASSYADIPRKFF

clone size: .
D gene: .
J gene: TRBJ2-1
V gene: TRBV19
CDR3 DNA: TGTGCCAGTAGTCCTCTTAGCGGATACGCCTACAATGAGCAGTTCTTC
CDR3 protein: CASSPLSGYAYNEQFF

clone size: .
D gene: .
J gene: TRBJ2-3
V gene: TRBV29-1
CDR3 DNA: TGCAGCGTTGGTGACACAGATACGCAGTATTTT
CDR3 protein: CSVGDTDTQYF

clone size: .
D gene: TRBD1
J gene: TRBJ1-1
V gene: TRBV20-1
CDR3 DNA: TGCAGTGCTAGGACAGGGGAAACTGAAGCTTTCTTT
CDR3 protein: CSARTGETEAFF

clone size: .
D gene: .
J gene: TRBJ2-1
V gene: TRBV7-2
CDR3 DNA: TGTGCCAGCAGCTTAGTTTTTGGCAGCTACAATGAGCAGTTCTTC
CDR3 protein: CASSLVFGSYNEQFF

clone size: few
D gene: TRBD2
J gene: TRBJ2-3
V gene: TRBV7-9
CDR3 DNA: TGTGCCAGCAGCCCCCGTGGGGGGGGAGGGACAGATACGCAGTATTTT
CDR3 protein: CASSPRGGGGTDTQYF

clone size: .
D gene: .
J gene: TRBJ2-3
V gene: TRBV19
CDR3 DNA: TGTGCCAGTAGTATCGACACAGATACGCAGTATTTT
CDR3 protein: CASSIDTDTQYF

clone size: few
D gene: .
J gene: TRBJ1-2
V gene: TRBV20-1
CDR3 DNA: TGCAGTGCTAGGCGCCCGGGGGGCGAGGGGGGCGACACCTTC
CDR3 protein: CSARRPGGEGGDTF

clone size: few
D gene: .
J gene: TRBJ2-5
V gene: TRBV19
CDR3 DNA: TGTGCCAGTAGCCCTAGGATGGAGACCGGAGAGACCCAGTACTTC
CDR3 protein: CASSPRMETGETQYF

clone size: .
D gene: TRBD2
J gene: TRBJ2-2
V gene: TRBV11-3
CDR3 DNA: TGTGCCAGCAGCCCCCATACCAGCGGGGGGGCCGGTGGGGGGCTGTTTTTT
CDR3 protein: CASSPHTSGGAGGGLFF

clone size: many
D gene: .
J gene: TRBJ1-1
V gene: TRBV15
CDR3 DNA: TGTGCCACCGCGGCAGGGGTCATGAACACTGAAGCTTTCTTT
CDR3 protein: CATAAGVMNTEAFF

clone size: few
D gene: .
J gene: TRBJ1-1
V gene: TRBV5-4
CDR3 DNA: TGTGCCAGCAGCTCCGATCAGGGTCATCCTGAAGCTTTCTTT
CDR3 protein: CASSSDQGHPEAFF

clone size: many
D gene: .
J gene: TRBJ2-1
V gene: TRBV10-3
CDR3 DNA: TGTGCCATCAGCCTATCGAACAATGAGCAGTTCTTC
CDR3 protein: CAISLSNNEQFF

clone size: .
D gene: TRBD1
J gene: TRBJ2-5
V gene: TRBV29-1
CDR3 DNA: TGCAGCGTGGACAGGTACCAAGAGACCCAGTACTTC
CDR3 protein: CSVDRYQETQYF

clone size: few
D gene: .
J gene: TRBJ2-7
V gene: TRBV5-6
CDR3 DNA: TGTGCCAGCAGCTTTCCTAATGGAAACGAGCAGTACTTC
CDR3 protein: CASSFPNGNEQYF

clone size: .
D gene: TRBD2
J gene: TRBJ2-3
V gene: TRBV5-1
CDR3 DNA: TGCGCCAGCAGCCACGGGACTAGAGGGGCCCCTAGCACAGATACGCAGTATTTT
CDR3 protein: CASSHGTRGAPSTDTQYF

clone size: .
D gene: .
J gene: TRBJ2-1
V gene: TRBV7-2
CDR3 DNA: TGTGCCAGCAGCTACGTTCCGGGGAATGAGCAGTTCTTC
CDR3 protein: CASSYVPGNEQFF

clone size: many
D gene: .
J gene: TRBJ1-1
V gene: TRBV6-2/TRBV6-3
CDR3 DNA: TGTGCCAGCAGCGAGAGCACTGAAGCTTTCTTT
CDR3 protein: CASSESTEAFF

clone size: few
D gene: .
J gene: TRBJ1-4
V gene: TRBV12-3/TRBV12-4
CDR3 DNA: TGTGCCAGCAGTCCGCCGGGGACGGATGAAAAACTGTTTTTT
CDR3 protein: CASSPPGTDEKLFF

clone size: many
D gene: .
J gene: TRBJ1-1
V gene: TRBV18
CDR3 DNA: TGTGCCAGCTCCTATCTGGAGAGGGGAACTGAAGCTTTCTTT
CDR3 protein: CASSYLERGTEAFF

clone size: few
D gene: .
J gene: TRBJ1-1
V gene: TRBV12-3/TRBV12-4
CDR3 DNA: TGTGCCAGCAGTAGAGTTGGGGTAGAAGCTTTCTTT
CDR3 protein: CASSRVGVEAFF

clone size: few
D gene: TRBD1
J gene: TRBJ1-1
V gene: TRBV24-1
CDR3 DNA: TGTGCCACCAGTGACTCCGGGACAGGGGGTAGAGCTTTCTTT
CDR3 protein: CATSDSGTGGRAFF

clone size: few
D gene: .
J gene: TRBJ2-6
V gene: TRBV5-1
CDR3 DNA: TGCGCCAGCAGACCGCACCTATCTGGGGCCAACGTCCTGACTTTC
CDR3 protein: CASRPHLSGANVLTF

clone size: many
D gene: .
J gene: TRBJ1-1
V gene: TRBV14
CDR3 DNA: TGTGCCAGCAGCCATGTCACCTCCCGCACTGAAGCTTTCTTT
CDR3 protein: CASSHVTSRTEAFF

clone size: few
D gene: .
J gene: TRBJ1-2
V gene: TRBV6-2/TRBV6-3
CDR3 DNA: TGTGCCAGCAGTTACTTGACAGTCGGGACTAACTATGGCTACACCTTC
CDR3 protein: CASSYLTVGTNYGYTF

clone size: many
D gene: .
J gene: TRBJ1-1
V gene: TRBV6-2/TRBV6-3
CDR3 DNA: TGTGCCAGCAGTTACTCAAACACTGAAGCTTTCTTT
CDR3 protein: CASSYSNTEAFF

clone size: many
D gene: TRBD2
J gene: TRBJ2-3
V gene: TRBV4-3
CDR3 DNA: TGCGCCAGCAGCCTGGGACTAGCGGGGTACAGCACAGATACGCAGTATTTT
CDR3 protein: CASSLGLAGYSTDTQYF

clone size: many
D gene: .
J gene: TRBJ2-1
V gene: TRBV6-6
CDR3 DNA: TGTGCCAGCAGGTGGACGGAGTACAATGAGCAGTTCTTC
CDR3 protein: CASRWTEYNEQFF

clone size: many
D gene: TRBD1
J gene: TRBJ2-5
V gene: TRBV20-1
CDR3 DNA: TGCAGTGCTAGAGGGACAGGGCAAGAGACCCAGTACTTC
CDR3 protein: CSARGTGQETQYF

clone size: many
D gene: TRBD2
J gene: TRBJ2-1
V gene: TRBV7-2
CDR3 DNA: TGTGCCAGCAGCTTAGTATCGGGCGGGGGACCCAATGAGCAGTTCTTC
CDR3 protein: CASSLVSGGGPNEQFF

clone size: many
D gene: .
J gene: TRBJ1-1
V gene: TRBV25-1
CDR3 DNA: TGTGCCAGCAGTGGGTACACTGAAGCTTTCTTT
CDR3 protein: CASSGYTEAFF

clone size: few
D gene: .
J gene: TRBJ2-2
V gene: TRBV12-3/TRBV12-4
CDR3 DNA: TGTGCCAGCAGTGACGGGAGGAACACCGGGGAGCTGTTTTTT
CDR3 protein: CASSDGRNTGELFF

clone size: .
D gene: .
J gene: TRBJ2-7
V gene: TRBV7-9
CDR3 DNA: TGTGCCAGCAGCTTATCTGCAGCCTCCTACGAGCAGTACTTC
CDR3 protein: CASSLSAASYEQYF